The clone carrying this T cell receptor beta chain has only a few counts. Antigen unknown. The CDR3 runs 12 residues. With 6 bases removed from V and 7 bases from J, the gap between germline ends came to 9 bases. TCRdb processed the 5' RACE reads anew with MiXCR; each CDR3 protein has one entry. The sample has 250,000 or so distinct CDR3 sequences, 20% to 30% seen once. These data originate in a study of CD8 T cells in ankylosing spondylitis. Study conclusions and caveats: In ankylosing spondylitis blood, a motif of 7 to 9 highly homologous TCR beta variants appeared characteristic. From matched ankylosing spondylitis synovial fluid, disease-linked clones were reportedly recovered at significantly enriched levels.

The sample consisted of blood, either unsorted or a sorted T cell fraction (not recorded which). The rearrangement links TRBV12-3 or TRBV12-4 to TRBJ1-4; D remains unclear. This TCR was recovered from a male donor with ankylosing spondylitis or in good health (not recorded which). CDR3 DNA: TGTGCCAGCAGCCGAGAAGGTGAAAAACTGTTTTTT. Protein product: CASSREGEKLFF.